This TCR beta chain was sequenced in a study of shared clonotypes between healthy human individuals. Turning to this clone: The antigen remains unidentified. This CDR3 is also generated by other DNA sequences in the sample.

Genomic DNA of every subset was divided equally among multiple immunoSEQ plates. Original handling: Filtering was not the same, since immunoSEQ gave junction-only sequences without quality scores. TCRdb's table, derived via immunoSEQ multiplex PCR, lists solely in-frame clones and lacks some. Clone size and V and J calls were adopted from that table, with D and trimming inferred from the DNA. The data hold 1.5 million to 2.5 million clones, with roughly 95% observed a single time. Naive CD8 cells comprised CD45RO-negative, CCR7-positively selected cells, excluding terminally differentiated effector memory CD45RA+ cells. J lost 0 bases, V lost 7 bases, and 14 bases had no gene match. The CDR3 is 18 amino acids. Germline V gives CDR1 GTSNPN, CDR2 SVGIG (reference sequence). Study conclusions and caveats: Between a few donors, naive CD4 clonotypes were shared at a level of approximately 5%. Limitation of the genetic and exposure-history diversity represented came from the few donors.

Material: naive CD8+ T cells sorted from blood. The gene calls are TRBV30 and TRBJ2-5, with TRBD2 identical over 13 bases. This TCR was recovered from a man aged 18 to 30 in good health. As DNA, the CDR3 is TGTGCCTACAAAAGTCCCGGGACTAGCGGGACTCACCAAGAGACCCAGTACTTC. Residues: CAYKSPGTSGTHQETQYF. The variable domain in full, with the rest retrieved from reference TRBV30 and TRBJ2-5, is SQTIHQWPATLVQPVGSPLSLECTVEGTSNPNLYWYRQAAGRGLQLLFYSVGIGQISSEVPQNLSASRPQDRQFILSSKKLLLSDSGFYLCAYKSPGTSGTHQETQYFGPGTRLLVL.